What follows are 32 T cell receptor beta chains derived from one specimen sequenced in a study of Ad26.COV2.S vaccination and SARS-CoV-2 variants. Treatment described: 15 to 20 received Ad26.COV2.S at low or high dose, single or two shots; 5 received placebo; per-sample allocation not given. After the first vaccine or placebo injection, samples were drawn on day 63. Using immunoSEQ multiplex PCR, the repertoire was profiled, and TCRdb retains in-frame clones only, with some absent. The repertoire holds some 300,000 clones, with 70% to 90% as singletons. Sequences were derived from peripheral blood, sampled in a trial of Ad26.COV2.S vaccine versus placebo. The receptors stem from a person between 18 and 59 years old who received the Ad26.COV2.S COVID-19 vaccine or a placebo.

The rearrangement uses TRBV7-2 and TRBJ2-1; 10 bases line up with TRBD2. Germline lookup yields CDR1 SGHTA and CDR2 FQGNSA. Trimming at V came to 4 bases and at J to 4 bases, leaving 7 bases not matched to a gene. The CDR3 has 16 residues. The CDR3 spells CASSSAGTSAYNEQFF. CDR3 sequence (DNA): TGTGCCAGCAGCTCCGCCGGGACTAGCGCTTACAATGAGCAGTTCTTC. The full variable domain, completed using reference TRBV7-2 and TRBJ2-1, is GAGVSQSPSNKVTEKGKDVELRCDPISGHTALYWYRQSLGQGLEFLIYFQGNSAPDKSGLPSDRFSAERTGGSVSTLTIQRTQQEDSAVYLCASSSAGTSAYNEQFFGPGTRLTVL.

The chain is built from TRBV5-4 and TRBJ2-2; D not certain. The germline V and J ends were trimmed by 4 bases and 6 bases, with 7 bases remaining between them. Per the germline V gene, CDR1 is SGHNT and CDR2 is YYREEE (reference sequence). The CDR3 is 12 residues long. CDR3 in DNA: TGTGCCAGCAGCCGGGTGGCCGGGGAGCTGTTTTTT. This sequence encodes CASSRVAGELFF.

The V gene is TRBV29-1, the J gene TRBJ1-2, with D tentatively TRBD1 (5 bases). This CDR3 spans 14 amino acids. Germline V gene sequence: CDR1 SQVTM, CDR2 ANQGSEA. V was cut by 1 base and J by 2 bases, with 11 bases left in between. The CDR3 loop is CSVEAMTENYGYTF. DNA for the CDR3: TGCAGCGTTGAAGCCATGACAGAAAACTATGGCTACACCTTC. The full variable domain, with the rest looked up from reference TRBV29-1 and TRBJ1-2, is SAVISQKPSRDICQRGTSLTIQCQVDSQVTMMFWYRQQPGQSLTLIATANQGSEATYESGFVIDKFPISRPNLTFSTLTVSNMSPEDSSIYLCSVEAMTENYGYTFGSGTRLTVV.

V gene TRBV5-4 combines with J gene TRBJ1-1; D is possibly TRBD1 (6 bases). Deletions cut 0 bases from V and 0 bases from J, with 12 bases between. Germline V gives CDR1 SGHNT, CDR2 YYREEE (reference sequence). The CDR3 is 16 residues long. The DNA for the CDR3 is TGTGCCAGCAGCTTGGGTTCAGGACAGTTGAACACTGAAGCTTTCTTT. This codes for CASSLGSGQLNTEAFF.

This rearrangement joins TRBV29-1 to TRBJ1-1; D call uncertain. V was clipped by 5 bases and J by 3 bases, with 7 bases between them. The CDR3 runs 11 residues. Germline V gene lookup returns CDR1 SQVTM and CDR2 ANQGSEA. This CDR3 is CSVREDTEAFF. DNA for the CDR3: TGCAGCGTTCGTGAGGACACTGAAGCTTTCTTT.

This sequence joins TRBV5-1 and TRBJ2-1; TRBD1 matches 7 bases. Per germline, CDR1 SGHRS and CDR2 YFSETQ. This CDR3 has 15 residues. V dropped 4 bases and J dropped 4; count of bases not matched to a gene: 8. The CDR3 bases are TGCGCCAGCAGCCCGATCCCGGGACAGTACAATGAGCAGTTCTTC. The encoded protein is CASSPIPGQYNEQFF.

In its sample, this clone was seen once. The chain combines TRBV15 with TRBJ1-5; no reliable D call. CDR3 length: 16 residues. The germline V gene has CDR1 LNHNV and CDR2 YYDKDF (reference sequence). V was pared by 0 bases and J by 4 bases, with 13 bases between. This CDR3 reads CATSRDPGDRNQPQHF. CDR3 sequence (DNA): TGTGCCACCAGCAGAGATCCGGGTGACCGAAATCAGCCCCAGCATTTT.

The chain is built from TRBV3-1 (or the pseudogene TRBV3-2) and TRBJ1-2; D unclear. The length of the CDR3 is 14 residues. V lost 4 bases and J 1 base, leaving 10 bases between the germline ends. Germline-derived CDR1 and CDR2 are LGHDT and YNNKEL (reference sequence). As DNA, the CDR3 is TGTGCCAGCAGCCGCGACACGGGTAACTATGGCTACACCTTC. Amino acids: CASSRDTGNYGYTF.

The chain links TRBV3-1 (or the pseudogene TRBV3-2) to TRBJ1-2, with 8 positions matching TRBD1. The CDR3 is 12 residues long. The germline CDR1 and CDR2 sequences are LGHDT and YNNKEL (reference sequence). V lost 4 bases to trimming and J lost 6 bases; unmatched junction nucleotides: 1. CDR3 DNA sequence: TGTGCCAGCAGCCTGACAGGGGATGGCTACACCTTC. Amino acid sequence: CASSLTGDGYTF.

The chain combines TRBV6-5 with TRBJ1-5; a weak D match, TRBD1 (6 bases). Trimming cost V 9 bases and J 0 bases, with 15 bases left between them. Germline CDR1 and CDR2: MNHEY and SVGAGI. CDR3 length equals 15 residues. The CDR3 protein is CASGRGANSNQPQHF. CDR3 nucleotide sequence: TGTGCCAGTGGTCGGGGGGCTAATAGCAATCAGCCCCAGCATTTT.

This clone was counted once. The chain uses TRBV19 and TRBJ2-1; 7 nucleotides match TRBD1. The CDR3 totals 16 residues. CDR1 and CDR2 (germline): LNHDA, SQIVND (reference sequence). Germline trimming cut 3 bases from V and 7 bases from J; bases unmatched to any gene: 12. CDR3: CASSIQTGLLINEQFF. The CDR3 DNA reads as TGTGCCAGTAGTATCCAGACAGGGCTTTTGATAAATGAGCAGTTCTTC.

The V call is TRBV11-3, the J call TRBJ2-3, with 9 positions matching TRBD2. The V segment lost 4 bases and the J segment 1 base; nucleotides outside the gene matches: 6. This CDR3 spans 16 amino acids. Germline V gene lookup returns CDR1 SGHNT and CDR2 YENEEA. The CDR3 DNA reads TGTGCCAGCAGCTACGGGGTAGCGGGGGGCACAGATACGCAGTATTTT. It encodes CASSYGVAGGTDTQYF.

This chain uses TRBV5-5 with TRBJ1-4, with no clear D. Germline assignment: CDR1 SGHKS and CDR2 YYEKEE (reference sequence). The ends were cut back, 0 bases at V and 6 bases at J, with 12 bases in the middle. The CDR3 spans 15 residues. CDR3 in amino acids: CASSLGAGVYEKLFF. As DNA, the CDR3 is TGTGCCAGCAGCTTGGGGGCTGGGGTATATGAAAAACTGTTTTTT.

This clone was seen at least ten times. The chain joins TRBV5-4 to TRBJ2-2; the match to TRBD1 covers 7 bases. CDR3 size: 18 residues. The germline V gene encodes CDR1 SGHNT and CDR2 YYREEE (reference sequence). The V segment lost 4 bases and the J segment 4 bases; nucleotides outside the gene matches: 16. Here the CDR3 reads CASSPPYKLGGLTGELFF. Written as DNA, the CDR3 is TGTGCCAGCAGCCCGCCTTACAAGCTAGGGGGCCTCACCGGGGAGCTGTTTTTT.

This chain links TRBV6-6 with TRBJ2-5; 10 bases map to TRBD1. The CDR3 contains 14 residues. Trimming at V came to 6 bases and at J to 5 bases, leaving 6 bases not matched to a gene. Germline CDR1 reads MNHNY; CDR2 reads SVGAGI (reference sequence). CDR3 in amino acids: CASRVTGGRETQYF. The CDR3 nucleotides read TGTGCCAGCAGGGTGACAGGGGGCAGGGAGACCCAGTACTTC.

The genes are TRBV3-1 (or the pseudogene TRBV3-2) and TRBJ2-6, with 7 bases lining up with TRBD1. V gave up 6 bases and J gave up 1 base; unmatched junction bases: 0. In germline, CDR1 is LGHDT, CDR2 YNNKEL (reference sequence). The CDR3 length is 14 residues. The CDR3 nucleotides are TGTGCCAGCAGGGACAGGTCTGGGGCCAACGTCCTGACTTTC. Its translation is CASRDRSGANVLTF.

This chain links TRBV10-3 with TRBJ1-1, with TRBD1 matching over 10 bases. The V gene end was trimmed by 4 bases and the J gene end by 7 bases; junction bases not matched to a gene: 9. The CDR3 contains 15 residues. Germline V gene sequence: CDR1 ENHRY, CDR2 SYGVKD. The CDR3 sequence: CAISGPDRGLVEAFF. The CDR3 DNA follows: TGTGCCATCAGTGGTCCCGACAGGGGGCTGGTTGAAGCTTTCTTT.

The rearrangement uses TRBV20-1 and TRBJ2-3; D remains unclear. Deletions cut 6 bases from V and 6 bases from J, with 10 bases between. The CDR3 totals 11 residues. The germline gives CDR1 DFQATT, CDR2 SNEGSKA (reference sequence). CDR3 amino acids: CSAILVDTQYF. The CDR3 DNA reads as TGCAGTGCCATCCTCGTGGATACGCAGTATTTT.

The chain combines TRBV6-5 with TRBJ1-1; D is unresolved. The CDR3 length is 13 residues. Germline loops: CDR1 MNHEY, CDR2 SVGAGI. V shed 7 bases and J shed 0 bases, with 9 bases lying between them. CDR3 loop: CASKRSVNTEAFF. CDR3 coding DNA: TGTGCCAGCAAACGATCCGTGAACACTGAAGCTTTCTTT.

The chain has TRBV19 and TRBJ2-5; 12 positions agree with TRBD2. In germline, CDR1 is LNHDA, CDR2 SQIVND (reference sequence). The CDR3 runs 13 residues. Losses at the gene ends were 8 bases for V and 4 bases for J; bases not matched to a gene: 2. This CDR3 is CASASGGGETQYF. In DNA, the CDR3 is TGTGCCAGTGCTAGCGGGGGGGGAGAGACCCAGTACTTC.

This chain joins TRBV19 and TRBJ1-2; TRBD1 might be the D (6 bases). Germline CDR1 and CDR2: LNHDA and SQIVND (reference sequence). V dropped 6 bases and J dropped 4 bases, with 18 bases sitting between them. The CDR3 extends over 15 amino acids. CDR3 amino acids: CASRSARGPRYGYTF. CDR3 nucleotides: TGTGCCAGTAGGAGTGCACGGGGGCCCCGCTATGGCTACACCTTC.

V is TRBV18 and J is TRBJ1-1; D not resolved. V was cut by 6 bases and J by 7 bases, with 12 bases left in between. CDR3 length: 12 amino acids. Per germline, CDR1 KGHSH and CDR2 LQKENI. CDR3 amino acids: CASSHDTSEAFF. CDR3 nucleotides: TGTGCCAGCTCGCATGACACTAGTGAAGCTTTCTTT. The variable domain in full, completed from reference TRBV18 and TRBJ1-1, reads NAGVMQNPRHLVRRRGQEARLRCSPMKGHSHVYWYRQLPEEGLKFMVYLQKENIIDESGMPKERFSAEFPKEGPSILRIQQVVRGDSAAYFCASSHDTSEAFFGQGTRLTVV.

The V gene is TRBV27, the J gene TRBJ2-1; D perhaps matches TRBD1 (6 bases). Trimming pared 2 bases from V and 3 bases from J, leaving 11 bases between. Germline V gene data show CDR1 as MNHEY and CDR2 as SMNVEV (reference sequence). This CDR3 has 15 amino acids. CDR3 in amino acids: CASSLMGAGYNEQFF. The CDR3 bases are TGTGCCAGCAGTTTAATGGGGGCAGGCTACAATGAGCAGTTCTTC.

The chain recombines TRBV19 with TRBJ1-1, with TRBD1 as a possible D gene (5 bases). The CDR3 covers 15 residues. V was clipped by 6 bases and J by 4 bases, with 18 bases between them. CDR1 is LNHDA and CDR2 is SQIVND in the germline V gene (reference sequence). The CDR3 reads CASSLLGTSGTEAFF. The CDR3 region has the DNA TGTGCCAGTAGCCTTCTCGGGACGTCGGGCACTGAAGCTTTCTTT.

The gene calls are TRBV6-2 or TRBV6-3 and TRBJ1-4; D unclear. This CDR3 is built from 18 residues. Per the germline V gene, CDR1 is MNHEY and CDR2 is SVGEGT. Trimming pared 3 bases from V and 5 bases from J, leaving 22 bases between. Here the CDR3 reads CASSYRLSAETNNEKLFF. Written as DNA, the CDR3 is TGTGCCAGCAGTTATCGATTATCCGCCGAGACGAACAATGAAAAACTGTTTTTT.

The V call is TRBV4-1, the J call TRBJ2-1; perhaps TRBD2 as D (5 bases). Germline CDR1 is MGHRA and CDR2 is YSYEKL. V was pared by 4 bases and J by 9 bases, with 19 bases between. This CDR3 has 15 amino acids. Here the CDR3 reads CASSPREPPAAEQFF. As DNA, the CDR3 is TGCGCCAGCAGCCCGAGGGAGCCCCCCGCGGCTGAGCAGTTCTTC.

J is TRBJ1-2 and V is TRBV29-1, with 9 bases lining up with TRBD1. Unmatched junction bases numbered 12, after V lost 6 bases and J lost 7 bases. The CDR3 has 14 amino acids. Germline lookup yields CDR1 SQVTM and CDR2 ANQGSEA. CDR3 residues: CSVQRPGQGSGYTF. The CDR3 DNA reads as TGCAGCGTCCAGAGACCGGGACAGGGAAGTGGCTACACCTTC.

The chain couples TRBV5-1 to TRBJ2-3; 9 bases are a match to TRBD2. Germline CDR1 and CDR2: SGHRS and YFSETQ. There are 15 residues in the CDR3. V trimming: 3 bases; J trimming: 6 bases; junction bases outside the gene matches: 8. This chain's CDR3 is CASSYWSSGADTQYF. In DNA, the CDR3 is TGCGCCAGCAGCTACTGGTCTAGCGGGGCGGATACGCAGTATTTT.

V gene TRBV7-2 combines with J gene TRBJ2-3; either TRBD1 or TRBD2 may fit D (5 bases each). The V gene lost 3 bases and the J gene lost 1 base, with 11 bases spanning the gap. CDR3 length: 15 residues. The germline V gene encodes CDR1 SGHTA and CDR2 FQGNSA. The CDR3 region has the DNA TGTGCCAGCAGCTTGGGGGTCGTCGGCACAGATACGCAGTATTTT. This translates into CASSLGVVGTDTQYF.

The CDR3 region is CASSQDLQGPGYTF. CDR3 coding DNA: TGCGCCAGCAGCCAAGATTTACAGGGTCCAGGCTACACCTTC. The rearrangement uses TRBV4-3 and TRBJ1-2, with D perhaps TRBD1 (6 bases). Germline values: CDR1 LGHNA, CDR2 YSLEER. There are 14 residues in the CDR3. V was cut by 0 bases and J by 8 bases, with 13 bases left in between.

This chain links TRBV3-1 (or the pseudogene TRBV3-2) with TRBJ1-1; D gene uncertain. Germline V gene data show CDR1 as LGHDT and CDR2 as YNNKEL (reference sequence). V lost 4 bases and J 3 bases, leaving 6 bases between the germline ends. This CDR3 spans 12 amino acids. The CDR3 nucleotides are TGTGCCAGCAGCCCCCGGGACACTGAAGCTTTCTTT. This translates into CASSPRDTEAFF.

CDR3 DNA: TGCGCCAGCAGCCCCGGACTAGCGGGGGGAAGTCGGGCAGATACGCAGTATTTT. Encoded protein: CASSPGLAGGSRADTQYF. The J gene is TRBJ2-3, the V gene TRBV5-1; 14 bases align to TRBD2. V dropped 4 bases and J dropped 4; count of bases not matched to a gene: 11. This CDR3 comprises 18 residues. Germline CDR1 SGHRS, CDR2 YFSETQ.